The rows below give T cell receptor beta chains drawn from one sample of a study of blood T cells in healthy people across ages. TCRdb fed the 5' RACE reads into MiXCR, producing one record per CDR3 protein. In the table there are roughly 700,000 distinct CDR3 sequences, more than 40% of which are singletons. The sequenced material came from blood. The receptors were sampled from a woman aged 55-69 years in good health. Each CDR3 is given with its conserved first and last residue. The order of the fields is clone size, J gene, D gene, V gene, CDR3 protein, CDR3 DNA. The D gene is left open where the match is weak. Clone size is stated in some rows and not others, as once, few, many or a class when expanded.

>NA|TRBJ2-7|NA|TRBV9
CASSVDESPSYNEQYF
TGTGCCAGCAGCGTAGATGAGTCTCCGTCCTACAATGAGCAGTACTTC
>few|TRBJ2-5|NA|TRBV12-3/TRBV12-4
CASSPLRDSLVTQYF
TGTGCCAGCAGTCCCCTCCGGGACTCCCTTGTGACCCAGTACTTC
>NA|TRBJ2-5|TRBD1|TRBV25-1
CASSESWTGRREETQYF
TGTGCCAGCAGTGAGTCTTGGACAGGGCGCCGGGAAGAGACCCAGTACTTC
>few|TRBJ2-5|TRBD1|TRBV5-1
CASSLKSTGVETQYF
TGCGCCAGCAGCTTGAAATCTACAGGGGTGGAGACCCAGTACTTC
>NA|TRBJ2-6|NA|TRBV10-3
CAIRDSGANVLTF
TGTGCCATCAGGGACTCTGGGGCCAACGTCCTGACTTTC
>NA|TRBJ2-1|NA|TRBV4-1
CACSQEQALRNNEQFF
TGCGCCTGCAGCCAAGAGCAGGCTTTAAGAAACAATGAGCAGTTCTTC
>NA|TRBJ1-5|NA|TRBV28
CASSQTGTGRPQHF
TGTGCCAGCAGCCAGACAGGTACCGGCCGGCCCCAGCATTTT
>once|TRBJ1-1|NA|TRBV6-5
CASSYAELNTEAFF
TGTGCCAGCAGTTACGCTGAGTTGAACACTGAAGCTTTCTTT
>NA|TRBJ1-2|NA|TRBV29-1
CSVAWQGDGYTF
TGCAGCGTTGCCTGGCAGGGAGATGGCTACACCTTC
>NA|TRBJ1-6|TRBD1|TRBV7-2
CASSLESTGTAPLHF
TGTGCCAGCAGCTTAGAATCGACAGGGACGGCACCCCTCCACTTT
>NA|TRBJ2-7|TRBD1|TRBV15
CVTSREAGRGQNEQYF
TGTGTCACCAGCAGAGAAGCGGGCAGGGGGCAAAACGAGCAGTACTTC
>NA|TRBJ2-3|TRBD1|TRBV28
CASRPRQGEADTQYF
TGTGCCAGCCGCCCGCGACAGGGGGAGGCAGATACGCAGTATTTT
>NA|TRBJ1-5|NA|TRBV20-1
CSAAPVGGAAGTQHF
TGCAGTGCTGCCCCCGTAGGGGGGGCTGCAGGGACCCAGCATTTT
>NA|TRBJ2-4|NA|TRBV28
CASSWGGDTGLAKNIQYF
TGTGCCAGCAGTTGGGGGGGGGACACAGGACTAGCCAAAAACATTCAGTACTTC
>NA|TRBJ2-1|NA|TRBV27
CASRSSNEQFF
TGTGCCAGCAGAAGCTCCAATGAGCAGTTCTTC
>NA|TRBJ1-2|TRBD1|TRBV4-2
CASSPSPTGRKSNYGYTF
TGTGCCAGCAGCCCCAGCCCGACAGGGCGGAAATCTAACTATGGCTACACCTTC
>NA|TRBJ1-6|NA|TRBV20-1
CSAREGDSPLHF
TGCAGTGCTAGAGAGGGTGATTCACCCCTCCACTTT
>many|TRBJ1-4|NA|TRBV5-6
CASNYRQNEKLFF
TGTGCCAGCAACTACAGGCAAAATGAAAAACTGTTTTTT
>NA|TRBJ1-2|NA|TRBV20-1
CSARPYRDYGYTF
TGCAGTGCTAGGCCATACAGGGACTATGGCTACACCTTC
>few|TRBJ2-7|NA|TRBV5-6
CASSGTETYEQYF
TGTGCCAGCAGTGGGACGGAGACTTACGAGCAGTACTTC
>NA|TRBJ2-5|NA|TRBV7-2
CASSLGGRGGETQYF
TGTGCCAGCAGCTTAGGGGGGCGGGGTGGAGAGACCCAGTACTTC
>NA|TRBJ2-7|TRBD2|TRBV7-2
CASSQGLASYEQYF
TGTGCCAGCAGCCAAGGACTAGCGTCCTACGAGCAGTACTTC
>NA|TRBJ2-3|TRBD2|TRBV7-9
CASSQLAGGVDTQYF
TGTGCCAGCAGCCAACTAGCGGGAGGGGTAGATACGCAGTATTTT
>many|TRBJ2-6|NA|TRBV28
CASTPLQSLSGANVLTF
TGTGCCAGCACCCCCCTGCAGTCACTCTCTGGGGCCAACGTCCTGACTTTC
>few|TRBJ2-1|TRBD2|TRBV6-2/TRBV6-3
CASSYMSSGSSEQFF
TGTGCCAGCAGTTACATGTCTAGCGGGAGTAGTGAGCAGTTCTTC
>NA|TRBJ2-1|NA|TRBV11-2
CASRDVGLKQFF
TGTGCCAGCAGAGATGTGGGGTTGAAGCAGTTCTTC
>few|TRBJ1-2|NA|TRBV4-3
CASSQDQQNYGYTF
TGCGCCAGCAGCCAAGATCAGCAAAACTATGGCTACACCTTC
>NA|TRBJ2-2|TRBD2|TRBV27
CASSLKFSGSWSTGELFF
TGTGCCAGCAGTTTGAAGTTTAGCGGGAGTTGGAGCACCGGGGAGCTGTTTTTT
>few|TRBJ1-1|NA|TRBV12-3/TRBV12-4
CASRLGQNTEAFF
TGTGCCAGCAGGCTGGGACAGAACACTGAAGCTTTCTTT
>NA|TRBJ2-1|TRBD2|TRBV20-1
CSAFKSGNSNEQFF
TGCAGTGCTTTCAAGAGCGGGAATTCAAATGAGCAGTTCTTC
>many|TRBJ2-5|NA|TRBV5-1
CASSFLQETQYF
TGTGCCAGCAGTTTCCTACAAGAGACCCAGTACTTC
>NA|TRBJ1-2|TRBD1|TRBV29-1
CSVRRAGQKNYGYTF
TGCAGCGTTCGAAGGGCGGGACAGAAGAACTATGGCTACACCTTC
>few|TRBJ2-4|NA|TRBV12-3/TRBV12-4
CASSFAGQTQSLAKNIQYF
TGTGCCAGCAGTTTCGCGGGACAGACGCAATCATTAGCCAAAAACATTCAGTACTTC
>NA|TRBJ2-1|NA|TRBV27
CASSKKRAGSYNEQFF
TGTGCCAGCAGTAAAAAGCGGGCCGGCTCCTACAATGAGCAGTTCTTC
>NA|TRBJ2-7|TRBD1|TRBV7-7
CASSRGTGDHEQYF
TGTGCCAGCAGCCGCGGGACAGGGGACCACGAGCAGTACTTC
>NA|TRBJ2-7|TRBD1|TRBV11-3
CASSQQGFEQYF
TGTGCCAGCAGCCAACAGGGGTTCGAGCAGTACTTC
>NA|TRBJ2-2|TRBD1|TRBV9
CASSAGTGLVGELFF
TGTGCCAGCAGCGCCGGGACAGGGTTGGTCGGGGAGCTGTTTTTT
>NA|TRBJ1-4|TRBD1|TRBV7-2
CASSRQGVGKLFF
TGTGCCAGCAGCCGACAGGGAGTTGGAAAACTGTTTTTT
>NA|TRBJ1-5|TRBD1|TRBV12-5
CASAWDRGQPQHF
TGTGCTAGTGCCTGGGACAGGGGCCAGCCCCAGCATTTT
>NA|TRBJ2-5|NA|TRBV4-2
CASSHGPQGQYF
TGTGCCAGCAGCCACGGGCCCCAAGGGCAGTACTTC
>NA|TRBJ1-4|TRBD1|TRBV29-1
CSVNRDRGEKLFF
TGCAGCGTCAACCGGGACAGGGGTGAAAAACTGTTTTTT
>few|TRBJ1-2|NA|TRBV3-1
CASRGRINYGYTF
TGTGCCAGCAGGGGACGGATTAACTATGGCTACACCTTC
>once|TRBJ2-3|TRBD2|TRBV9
CASSAVTSGTADTQYF
TGTGCCAGCAGCGCGGTGACTAGCGGGACAGCAGATACGCAGTATTTT
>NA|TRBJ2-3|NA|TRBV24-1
CATSELGLTDTQYF
TGTGCCACCAGTGAACTAGGACTCACAGATACGCAGTATTTT
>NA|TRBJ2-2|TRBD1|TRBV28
CASSTPLGQGYPGELFF
TGTGCCAGCAGTACACCTCTCGGACAGGGATACCCCGGGGAGCTGTTTTTT
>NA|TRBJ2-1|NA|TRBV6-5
CASSPGVAAYNEQFF
TGTGCCAGCTCCCCGGGGGTAGCGGCCTACAATGAGCAGTTCTTC
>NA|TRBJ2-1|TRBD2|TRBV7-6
CASSLATPGLVDNEQFF
TGTGCCAGCAGCTTAGCGACCCCGGGACTAGTCGACAATGAGCAGTTCTTC
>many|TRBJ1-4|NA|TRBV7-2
CASSETPSEKLFF
TGTGCCAGCTCTGAGACACCTAGTGAAAAACTGTTTTTT
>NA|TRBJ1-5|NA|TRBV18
CASSRSEGIRQPQHF
TGTGCCAGCTCGCGGTCGGAGGGGATTAGGCAGCCCCAGCATTTT
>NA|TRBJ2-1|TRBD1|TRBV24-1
CATSPGGQGWDEQFF
TGTGCCACCAGCCCCGGGGGACAGGGCTGGGATGAGCAGTTCTTC
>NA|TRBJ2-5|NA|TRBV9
CASSVTEETQYF
TGTGCCAGCAGCGTGACAGAAGAGACCCAGTACTTC
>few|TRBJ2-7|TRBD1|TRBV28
CASRMTGTGLPYEQYF
TGTGCCAGCCGAATGACCGGGACAGGGCTACCCTACGAGCAGTACTTC
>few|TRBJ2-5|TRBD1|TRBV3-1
CASSLQDRGIQETQYF
TGTGCCAGCAGCCTGCAGGACAGGGGAATCCAAGAGACCCAGTACTTC
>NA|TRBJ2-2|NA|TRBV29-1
CSVEKGVNTGELFF
TGCAGCGTTGAAAAGGGGGTCAACACCGGGGAGCTGTTTTTT
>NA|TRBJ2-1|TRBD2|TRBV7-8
CASSLDLRGLAGDEQFF
TGTGCCAGCAGCTTAGATCTACGGGGACTAGCGGGAGATGAGCAGTTCTTC
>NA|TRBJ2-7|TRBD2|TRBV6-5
CAAHPSGTFHEQYF
TGTGCCGCACATCCTAGCGGGACATTCCACGAGCAGTACTTC
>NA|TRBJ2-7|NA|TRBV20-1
CSARQDRNYEQYF
TGCAGTGCTAGACAGGACAGAAACTACGAGCAGTACTTC
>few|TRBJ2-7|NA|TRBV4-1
CASSQGIIYEQYF
TGCGCCAGCAGCCAAGGGATAATCTACGAGCAGTACTTC
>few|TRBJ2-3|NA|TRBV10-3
CAISSRGRDTQYF
TGTGCCATCAGTTCCCGGGGCCGAGATACGCAGTATTTT